This paragraph covers one TCR beta chain sequence. Antigen specificity is unknown. The data were obtained in a study of a mutant IDH1 vaccine in newly diagnosed glioma. Study at large: Patients previously underwent radiotherapy, temozolomide, or both, and most underwent both. Study-wide results and limits: Immune responses arising from the vaccine appeared in just under 95% of patients.

The protocol was immunoSEQ multiplex PCR, while the TCRdb copy is restricted to in-frame clones and leaves out a portion. The sample consists of tens of thousands of clones, around three quarters of them appearing once. Time point described: baseline, week 1 (first vaccination visit). Treatment in this sample: pre-vaccination baseline after standard-of-care therapy. The specimen comprised PBMCs, sampled from a glioma patient treated with radiotherapy, temozolomide or both. The sequence was obtained from a woman between 40 and 55 years old with glioma.

The CDR3 spells CASRPRGTGEEKLFF. The CDR3 DNA reads TGTGCCAGTAGGCCCCGTGGGACAGGGGAAGAAAAACTGTTTTTT. This chain uses TRBV19 with TRBJ1-4, with TRBD1 matching over 10 bases. Trimming took 6 bases from V and 8 from J; bases not matched to a gene: 9. The CDR3 has 15 amino acids. Germline V gene sequence: CDR1 LNHDA, CDR2 SQIVND (reference sequence).